The entry that follows covers one T cell receptor (beta chain) sequence. The germline V gene has CDR1 MNHNY and CDR2 SVGAGI (reference sequence). The V segment lost 5 bases and the J segment 7 bases; nucleotides outside the gene matches: 16. The CDR3 has 17 amino acids. Patients in Seattle were enrolled during active infection, then followed longitudinally. The entry originates in a study of blood T cell repertoires in COVID-19. Study overall: Both acute and convalescent COVID-19 samples were obtained from the United States, Italy and Spain. Sources were T cells, B-cell-depleted T cells, or PBMCs; the material itself was cDNA or gDNA.

Clones were read by immunoSEQ multiplex PCR, and TCRdb kept only the in-frame ones, dropping some. The sample includes some 350,000 clones, around 86% seen only once; the top ten take about 6%. The sequence came from a woman between 45 and 65 years old with COVID-19, enrolled during active disease. The sequencing input was peripheral blood. This chain connects TRBV6-6 to TRBJ2-1, with 8 nucleotides matching TRBD2. DNA of the CDR3: TGTGCCAGCAGTCGACATCTATATGAGAGACTAGCGAATGAGCAGTTCTTC. Translated: CASSRHLYERLANEQFF.